This T cell receptor beta chain was captured in a study of T cells after yellow fever vaccination. This clonotype showed up just a few times. V lost 3 bases and J lost 5, with 6 bases in between. The CDR3 consists of 12 residues. CDR1 is SGHRS and CDR2 is YFSETQ in the germline V gene. TCRdb ran MiXCR on the 5' RACE reads and lists one entry per CDR3 protein. The sample holds 350,000 to 450,000 distinct CDR3 sequences, over 5% seen once. Sequencing was performed on PBMCs, taken 5 days after the yellow fever booster vaccination. The TCR sequence derives from a man under 40 who received the YFV17D yellow fever vaccine. The chain is built from TRBV5-1 and TRBJ2-1; D unclear. The CDR3 here is CASSSVNNEQFF. For the CDR3, the DNA is TGCGCCAGCAGCTCCGTGAACAATGAGCAGTTCTTC.